The T cell receptor beta chain under discussion was sequenced for a study of blood T cell repertoires in COVID-19. This CDR3 has 15 residues. Germline V gene data show CDR1 as SGHAT and CDR2 as FQNNGV. V lost 3 bases and J lost 4; bases outside the gene matches: 4. Original processing methods: Cell counts per sample came from amplifying reference gene primers. Clones were read by immunoSEQ multiplex PCR, and TCRdb kept only the in-frame ones, dropping some. That table furnishes V, J and clone size, whereas the DNA furnished D and trimming. The table records around 68,000 clones, roughly 84% of them present only once.

The chain has TRBV11-2 and TRBJ2-2; TRBD1 matches 8 bases. The sample taken for sequencing was peripheral blood. This clonotype was obtained from a woman in her 50s with acute or convalescent COVID-19. The CDR3 nucleotides read TGTGCCAGCAGCTTTACAGGGGGTTCCACCGGGGAGCTGTTTTTT. Translation: CASSFTGGSTGELFF.